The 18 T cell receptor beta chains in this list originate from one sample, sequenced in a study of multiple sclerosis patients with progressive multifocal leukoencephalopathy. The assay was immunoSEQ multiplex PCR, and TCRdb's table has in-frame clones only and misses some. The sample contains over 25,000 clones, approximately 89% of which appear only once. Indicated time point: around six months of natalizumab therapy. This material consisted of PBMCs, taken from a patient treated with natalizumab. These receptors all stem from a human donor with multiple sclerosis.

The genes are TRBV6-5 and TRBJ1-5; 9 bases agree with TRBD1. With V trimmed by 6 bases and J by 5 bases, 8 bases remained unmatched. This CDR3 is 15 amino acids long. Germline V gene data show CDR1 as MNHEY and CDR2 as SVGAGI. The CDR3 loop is CASSLTGGLDQPQHF. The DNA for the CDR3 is TGTGCCAGCAGCCTTACAGGGGGCTTGGATCAGCCCCAGCATTTT.

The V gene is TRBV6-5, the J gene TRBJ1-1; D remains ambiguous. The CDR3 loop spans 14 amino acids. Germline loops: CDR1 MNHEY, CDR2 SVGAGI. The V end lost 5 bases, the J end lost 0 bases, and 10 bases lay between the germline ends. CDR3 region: CASSQAQLNTEAFF. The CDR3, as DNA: TGTGCCAGCAGTCAAGCACAGCTGAACACTGAAGCTTTCTTT.

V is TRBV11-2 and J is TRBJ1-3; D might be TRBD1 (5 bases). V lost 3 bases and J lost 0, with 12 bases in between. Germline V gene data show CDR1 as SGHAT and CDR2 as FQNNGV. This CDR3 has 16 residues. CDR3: CASSLGPLSSGNTIYF. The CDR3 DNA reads TGTGCCAGCAGCTTGGGACCGCTCTCCTCTGGAAACACCATATATTTT.

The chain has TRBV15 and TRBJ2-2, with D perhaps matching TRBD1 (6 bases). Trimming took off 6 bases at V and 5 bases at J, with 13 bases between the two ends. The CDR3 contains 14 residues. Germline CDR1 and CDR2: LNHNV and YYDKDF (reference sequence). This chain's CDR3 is CATRGAPSTGELFF. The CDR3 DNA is TGTGCCACCAGGGGGGCCCCGAGTACCGGGGAGCTGTTTTTT.

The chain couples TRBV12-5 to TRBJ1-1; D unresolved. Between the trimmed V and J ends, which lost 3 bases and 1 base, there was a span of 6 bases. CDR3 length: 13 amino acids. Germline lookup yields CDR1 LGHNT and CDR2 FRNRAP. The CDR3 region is CASGFSGNTEAFF. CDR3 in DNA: TGTGCTAGTGGTTTTAGTGGGAACACTGAAGCTTTCTTT.

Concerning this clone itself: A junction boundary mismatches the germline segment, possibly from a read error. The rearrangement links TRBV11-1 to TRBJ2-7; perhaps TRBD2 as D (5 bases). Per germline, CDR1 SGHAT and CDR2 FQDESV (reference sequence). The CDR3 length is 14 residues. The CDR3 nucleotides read TGTGCCAGCAGATCCCGGACGGACTCCTACAAGCAGTACTTC. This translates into CASRSRTDSYKQYF.

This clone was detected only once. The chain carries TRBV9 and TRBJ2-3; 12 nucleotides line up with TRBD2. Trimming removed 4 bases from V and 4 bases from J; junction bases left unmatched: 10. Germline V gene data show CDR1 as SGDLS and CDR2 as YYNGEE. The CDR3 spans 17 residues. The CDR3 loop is CASSPRLAGVPPDTQYF. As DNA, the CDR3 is TGTGCCAGCAGCCCTCGACTAGCGGGAGTTCCCCCAGATACGCAGTATTTT. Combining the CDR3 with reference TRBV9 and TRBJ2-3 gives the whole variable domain DSGVTQTPKHLITATGQRVTLRCSPRSGDLSVYWYQQSLDQGLQFLIQYYNGEERAKGNILERFSAQQFPDLHSELNLSSLELGDSALYFCASSPRLAGVPPDTQYFGPGTRLTVL.

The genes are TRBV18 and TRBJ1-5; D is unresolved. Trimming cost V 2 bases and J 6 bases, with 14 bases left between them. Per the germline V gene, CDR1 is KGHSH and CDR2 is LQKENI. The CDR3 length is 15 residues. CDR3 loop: CASSPSTLGIQPQHF. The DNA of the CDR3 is TGTGCCAGCTCACCAAGTACTTTGGGGATTCAGCCCCAGCATTTT. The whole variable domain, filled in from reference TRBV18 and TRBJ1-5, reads NAGVMQNPRHLVRRRGQEARLRCSPMKGHSHVYWYRQLPEEGLKFMVYLQKENIIDESGMPKERFSAEFPKEGPSILRIQQVVRGDSAAYFCASSPSTLGIQPQHFGDGTRLSIL.

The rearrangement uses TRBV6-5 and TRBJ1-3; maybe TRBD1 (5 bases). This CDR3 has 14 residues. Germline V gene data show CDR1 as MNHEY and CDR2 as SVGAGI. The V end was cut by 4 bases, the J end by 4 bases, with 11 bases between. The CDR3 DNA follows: TGTGCCAGCAGTTCAGGGACGTACGGAAACACCATATATTTT. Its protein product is CASSSGTYGNTIYF.

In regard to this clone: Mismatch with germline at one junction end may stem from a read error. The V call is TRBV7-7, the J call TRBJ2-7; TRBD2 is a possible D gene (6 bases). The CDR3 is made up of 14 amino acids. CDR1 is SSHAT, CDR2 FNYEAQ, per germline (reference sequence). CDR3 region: CASSLMVGGYEQYF. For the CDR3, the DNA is TGTGCTAGCAGCTTAATGGTGGGAGGCTACGAGCAGTACTTC.

The CDR3 reads CASSVGTYTEAFF. CDR3 sequence (DNA): TGTGCCAGCAGTGTCGGGACCTACACTGAAGCTTTCTTT. The V gene is TRBV6-4, the J gene TRBJ1-1; a weak D match, TRBD1 (5 bases). Trimming stripped 4 bases from V and 3 bases from J, with 9 bases between. The CDR3 is 13 amino acids. Per germline, CDR1 MRHNA and CDR2 SNTAGT.

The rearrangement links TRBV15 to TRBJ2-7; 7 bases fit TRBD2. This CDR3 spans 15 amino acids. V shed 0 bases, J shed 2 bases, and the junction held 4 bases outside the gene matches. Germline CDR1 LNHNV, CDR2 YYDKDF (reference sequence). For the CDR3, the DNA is TGTGCCACCAGCAGAGAAGCGGGACCTACCTACGAGCAGTACTTC. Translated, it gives CATSREAGPTYEQYF.

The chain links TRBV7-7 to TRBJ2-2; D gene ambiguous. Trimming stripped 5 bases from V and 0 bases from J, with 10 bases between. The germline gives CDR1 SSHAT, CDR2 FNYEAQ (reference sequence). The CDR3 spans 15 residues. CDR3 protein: CASSPPDPNTGELFF. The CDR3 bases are TGTGCCAGCAGCCCCCCTGACCCGAACACCGGGGAGCTGTTTTTT.

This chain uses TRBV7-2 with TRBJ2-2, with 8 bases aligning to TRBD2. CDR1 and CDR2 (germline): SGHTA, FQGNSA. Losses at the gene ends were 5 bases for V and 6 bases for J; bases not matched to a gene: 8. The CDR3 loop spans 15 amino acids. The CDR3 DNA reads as TGTGCCAGCAGCCCTAGGGCGGGAGGTCCCGGGGAGCTGTTTTTT. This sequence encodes CASSPRAGGPGELFF.

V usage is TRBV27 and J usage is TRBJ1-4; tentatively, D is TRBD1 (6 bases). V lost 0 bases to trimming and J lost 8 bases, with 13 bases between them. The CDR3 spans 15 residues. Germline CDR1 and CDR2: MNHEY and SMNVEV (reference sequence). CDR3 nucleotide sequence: TGTGCCAGCAGTTTATCTGGGGGGCCGTGGGAAAAACTGTTTTTT. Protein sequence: CASSLSGGPWEKLFF. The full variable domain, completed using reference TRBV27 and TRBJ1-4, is EAQVTQNPRYLITVTGKKLTVTCSQNMNHEYMSWYRQDPGLGLRQIYYSMNVEVTDKGDVPEGYKVSRKEKRNFPLILESPSPNQTSLYFCASSLSGGPWEKLFFGSGTQLSVL.

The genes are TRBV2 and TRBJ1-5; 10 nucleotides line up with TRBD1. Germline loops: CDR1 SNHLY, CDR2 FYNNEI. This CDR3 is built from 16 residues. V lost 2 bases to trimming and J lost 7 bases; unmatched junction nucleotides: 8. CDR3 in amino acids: CASSEWRGQGHQPQHF. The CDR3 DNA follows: TGTGCCAGCAGTGAATGGCGGGGACAGGGGCACCAGCCCCAGCATTTT.

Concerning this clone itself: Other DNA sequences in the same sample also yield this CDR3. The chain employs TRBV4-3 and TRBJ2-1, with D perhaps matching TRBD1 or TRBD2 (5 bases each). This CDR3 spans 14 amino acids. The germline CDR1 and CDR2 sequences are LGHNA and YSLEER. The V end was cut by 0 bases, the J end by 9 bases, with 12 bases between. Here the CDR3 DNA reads TGCGCCAGCAGCCAAGAGTCCGAGGGGACTGAGCAGTTCTTC. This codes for CASSQESEGTEQFF.

The CDR3 reads CASSHRGGFEQYF. CDR3 bases: TGCGCCAGCAGCCACAGGGGCGGGTTCGAGCAGTACTTC. V usage is TRBV4-3 and J usage is TRBJ2-5, with a weak D call TRBD1 (6 bases). Gene TRBJ2-7 matches the end of the DNA better, so the J call may be wrong. There are 13 residues in the CDR3. Germline CDR1 LGHNA, CDR2 YSLEER.